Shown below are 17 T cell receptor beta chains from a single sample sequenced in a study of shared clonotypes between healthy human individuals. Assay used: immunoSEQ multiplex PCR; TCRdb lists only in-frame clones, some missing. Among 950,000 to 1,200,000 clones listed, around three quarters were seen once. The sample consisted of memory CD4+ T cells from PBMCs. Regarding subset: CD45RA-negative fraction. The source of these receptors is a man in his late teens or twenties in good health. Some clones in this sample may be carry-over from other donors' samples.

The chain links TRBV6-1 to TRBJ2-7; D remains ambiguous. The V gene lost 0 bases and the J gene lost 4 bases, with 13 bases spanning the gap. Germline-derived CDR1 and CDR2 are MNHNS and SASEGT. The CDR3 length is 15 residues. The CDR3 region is CASSEAWSSGYEQYF. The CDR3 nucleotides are TGTGCCAGCAGTGAAGCGTGGAGTTCGGGTTACGAGCAGTACTTC.

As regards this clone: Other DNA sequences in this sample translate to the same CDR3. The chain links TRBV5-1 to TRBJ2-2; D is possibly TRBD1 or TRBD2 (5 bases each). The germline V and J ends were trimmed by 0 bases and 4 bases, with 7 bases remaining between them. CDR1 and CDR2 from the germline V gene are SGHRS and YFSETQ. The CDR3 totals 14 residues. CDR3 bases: TGCGCCAGCAGCTTGGAGGGGAGCACCGGGGAGCTGTTTTTT. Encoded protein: CASSLEGSTGELFF.

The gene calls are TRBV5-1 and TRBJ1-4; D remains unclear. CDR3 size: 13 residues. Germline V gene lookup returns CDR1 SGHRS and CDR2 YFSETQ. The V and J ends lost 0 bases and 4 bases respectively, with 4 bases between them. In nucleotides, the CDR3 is TGCGCCAGCAGCTTGGACAGTAATGAAAAACTGTTTTTT. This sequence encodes CASSLDSNEKLFF. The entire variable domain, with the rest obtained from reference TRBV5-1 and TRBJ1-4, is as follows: KAGVTQTPRYLIKTRGQQVTLSCSPISGHRSVSWYQQTPGQGLQFLFEYFSETQRNKGNFPGRFSGRQFSNSRSEMNVSTLELGDSALYLCASSLDSNEKLFFGSGTQLSVL.

The CDR3 DNA reads TGCGCCAGCAGTCAGGCGGGGTCTAGGGACTACGAGCAGTACTTC. Translating it yields CASSQAGSRDYEQYF. The chain recombines TRBV23-1 with TRBJ2-7; tentatively, D is TRBD2 (6 bases). TRBV23-1 is an ORF, and what it does is uncertain. V was clipped by 3 bases and J by 3 bases, with 15 bases between them. The CDR3 covers 15 residues.

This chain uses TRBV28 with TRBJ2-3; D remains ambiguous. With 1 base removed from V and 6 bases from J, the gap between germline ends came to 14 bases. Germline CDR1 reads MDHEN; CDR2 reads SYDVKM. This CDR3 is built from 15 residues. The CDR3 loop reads CASSLLGSLGDTQYF. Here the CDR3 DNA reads TGTGCCAGCAGTTTATTAGGTAGTTTGGGGGATACGCAGTATTTT.

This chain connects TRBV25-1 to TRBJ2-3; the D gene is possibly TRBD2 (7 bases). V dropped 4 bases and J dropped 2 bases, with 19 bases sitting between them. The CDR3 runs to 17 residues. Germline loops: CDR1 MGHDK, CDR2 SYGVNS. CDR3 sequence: CASSAGARAGYTDTQYF. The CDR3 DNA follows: TGTGCCAGCAGTGCAGGGGCTCGAGCGGGATACACAGATACGCAGTATTTT.

CDR3 protein: CASSLVPGQANTGELFF. In DNA form, the CDR3 reads TGTGCCAGCAGCTTAGTTCCCGGACAGGCCAACACCGGGGAGCTGTTTTTT. V usage is TRBV7-3 and J usage is TRBJ2-2, with 7 bases fitting TRBD1. The J segment lost 2 bases and the V segment lost 2 bases, leaving 8 bases of the junction unmatched. CDR1 is SGHTA, CDR2 FQGTGA, per germline. The CDR3 covers 17 residues.

CDR3 sequence: CASSLGQGLGYEQYF. The CDR3 DNA follows: TGTGCCAGCTCACTTGGACAGGGGTTGGGCTACGAGCAGTACTTC. The chain carries TRBV18 and TRBJ2-7; TRBD1 matches at 9 bases. Germline lookup yields CDR1 KGHSH and CDR2 LQKENI. This CDR3 comprises 15 residues. V lost 4 bases, J lost 3 bases, and 7 bases stayed unmatched.

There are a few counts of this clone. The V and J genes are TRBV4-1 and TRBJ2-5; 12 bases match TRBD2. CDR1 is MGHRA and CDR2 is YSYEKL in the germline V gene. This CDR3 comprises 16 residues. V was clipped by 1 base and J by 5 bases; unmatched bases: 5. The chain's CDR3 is CASSQGLAGELETQYF. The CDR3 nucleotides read TGCGCCAGCAGCCAAGGACTAGCGGGAGAGTTGGAGACCCAGTACTTC.

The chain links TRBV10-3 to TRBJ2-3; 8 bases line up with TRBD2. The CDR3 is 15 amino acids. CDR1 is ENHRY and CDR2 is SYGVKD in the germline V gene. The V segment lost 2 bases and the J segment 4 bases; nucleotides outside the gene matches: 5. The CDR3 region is CAISESGSRPDTQYF. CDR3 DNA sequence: TGTGCCATCAGTGAGAGCGGGAGCCGTCCAGATACGCAGTATTTT.

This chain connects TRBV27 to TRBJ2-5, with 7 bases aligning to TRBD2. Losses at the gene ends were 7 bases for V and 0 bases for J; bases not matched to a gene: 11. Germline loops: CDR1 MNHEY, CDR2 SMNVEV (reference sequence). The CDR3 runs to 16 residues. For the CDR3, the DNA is TGTGCCAGCACCCAAGAACTAGCGTCGTACCAAGAGACCCAGTACTTC. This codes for CASTQELASYQETQYF.

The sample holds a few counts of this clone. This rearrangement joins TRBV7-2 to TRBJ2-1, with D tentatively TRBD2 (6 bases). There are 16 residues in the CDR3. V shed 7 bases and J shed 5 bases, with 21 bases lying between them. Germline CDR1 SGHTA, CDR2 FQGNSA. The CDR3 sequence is CASTPHGPGVDNEQFF. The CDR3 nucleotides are TGTGCCAGCACACCGCATGGCCCGGGAGTAGACAATGAGCAGTTCTTC.

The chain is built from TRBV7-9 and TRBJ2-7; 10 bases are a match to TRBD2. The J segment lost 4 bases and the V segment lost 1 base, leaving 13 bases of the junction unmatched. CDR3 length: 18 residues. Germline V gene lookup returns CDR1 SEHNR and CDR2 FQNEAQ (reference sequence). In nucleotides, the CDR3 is TGTGCCAGCAGCTTAGGGCCCTTTGGGCCTAGCGGGAGTTACGAGCAGTACTTC. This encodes CASSLGPFGPSGSYEQYF.

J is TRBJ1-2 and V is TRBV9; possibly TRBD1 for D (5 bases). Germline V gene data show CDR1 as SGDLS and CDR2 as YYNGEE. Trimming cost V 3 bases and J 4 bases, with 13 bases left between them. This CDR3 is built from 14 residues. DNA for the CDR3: TGTGCCAGCAGCGCTGCCCGGGACCTCTATGGCTACACCTTC. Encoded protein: CASSAARDLYGYTF.

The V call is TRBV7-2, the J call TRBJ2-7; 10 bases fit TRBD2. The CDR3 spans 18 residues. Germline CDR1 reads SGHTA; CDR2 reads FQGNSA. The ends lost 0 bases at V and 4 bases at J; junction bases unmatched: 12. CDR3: CASSLALGRTSGSYEQYF. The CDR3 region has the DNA TGTGCCAGCAGCTTAGCGCTGGGTAGGACTAGCGGATCATACGAGCAGTACTTC.

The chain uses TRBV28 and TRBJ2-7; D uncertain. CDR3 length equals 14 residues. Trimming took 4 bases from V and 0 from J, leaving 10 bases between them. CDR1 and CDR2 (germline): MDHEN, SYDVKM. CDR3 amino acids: CASSSARSSYEQYF. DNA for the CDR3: TGTGCCAGCAGTTCGGCGCGGAGCTCCTACGAGCAGTACTTC.

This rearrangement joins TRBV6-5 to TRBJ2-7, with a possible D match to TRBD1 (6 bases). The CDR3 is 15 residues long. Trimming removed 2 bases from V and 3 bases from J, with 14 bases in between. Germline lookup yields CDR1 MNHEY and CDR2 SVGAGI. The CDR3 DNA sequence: TGTGCCAGCAGTTACCAGGGGCTTACCGGCTACGAGCAGTACTTC. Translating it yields CASSYQGLTGYEQYF.